This entry lists 15 T cell receptor beta chains sequenced from one sample in a study of cytotoxic CD8 clonotypes in ibrutinib-treated CLL. Data came from immunoSEQ multiplex PCR; TCRdb stores just in-frame clones and leaves some out. The table lists more than 15,000 clones, 81% of them singletons. The source was PBMCs, collected before ibrutinib treatment. The receptor source for this set is a human donor with chronic lymphocytic leukemia.

This clone was observed a handful of times. The J gene is TRBJ2-5, the V gene TRBV6-1, with a weak D call TRBD2 (6 bases). The V and J ends lost 3 bases and 7 bases respectively, with 9 bases between them. Germline V CDR1 and CDR2: MNHNS, SASEGT. The CDR3 totals 12 residues. The CDR3 loop reads CASSDEGGTQYF. The CDR3 bases are TGTGCCAGCAGTGATGAGGGAGGGACCCAGTACTTC.

The CDR3 sequence is CASSFTDNEQFF. The CDR3 region has the DNA TGTGCCAGCAGCTTTACAGACAATGAGCAGTTCTTC. The V and J genes are TRBV11-3 and TRBJ2-1; D unclear. This CDR3 has 12 amino acids. The germline V gene encodes CDR1 SGHNT and CDR2 YENEEA. V was clipped by 3 bases and J by 5 bases, with 5 bases between them.

The genes are TRBV6-1 and TRBJ1-2, with 10 positions matching TRBD1. Looked up from germline, CDR1 is MNHNS and CDR2 is SASEGT. The junction had 4 bases not matched to a gene; V was cut back by 2 bases and J by 7 bases. This CDR3 comprises 14 residues. The DNA of the CDR3 is TGTGCCAGCAGTGAAAATTGGGACAGGGGTGGCTACACCTTC. It encodes CASSENWDRGGYTF.

This chain joins TRBV7-2 and TRBJ2-3, with D possibly called TRBD1 or TRBD2 (6 bases each). The V and J ends lost 4 bases and 3 bases respectively, with 11 bases between them. The CDR3 is 14 residues long. The V gene's germline CDR1 is SGHTA and CDR2 FQGNSA. The CDR3 DNA is TGTGCCAGCAGCTCCCTAGGGGGGACAGATACGCAGTATTTT. This encodes CASSSLGGTDTQYF.

The gene calls are TRBV7-2 and TRBJ1-5; the D gene is possibly TRBD1 (6 bases). In germline, CDR1 is SGHTA, CDR2 FQGNSA. CDR3 length equals 13 residues. Deletions cut 5 bases from V and 5 bases from J, with 10 bases between. CDR3 sequence: CASSRQADQPQHF. For the CDR3, the DNA is TGTGCCAGCAGCCGACAGGCCGATCAGCCCCAGCATTTT.

V and J are TRBV4-1 and TRBJ2-7; D is perhaps TRBD1 or TRBD2 (6 bases each). Germline V gives CDR1 MGHRA, CDR2 YSYEKL. V shed 5 bases and J shed 1 base, with 18 bases lying between them. CDR3 length equals 16 residues. The CDR3 reads CASSWGRGGGSYEQYF. For the CDR3, the DNA is TGCGCCAGCAGCTGGGGGCGGGGAGGTGGGTCCTACGAGCAGTACTTC.

The chain is built from TRBV7-3 and TRBJ2-1, with a tentative D call TRBD2 (6 bases). The CDR3 has 15 amino acids. Trimming shortened V by 3 bases and J by 8 bases, and 17 bases separated the two germline ends. Germline CDR1 SGHTA, CDR2 FQGTGA. For the CDR3, the DNA is TGTGCCAGCAGCTTGGGCGGGGTGGAGTATGATGAGCAGTTCTTC. Protein: CASSLGGVEYDEQFF.

The chain combines TRBV5-4 with TRBJ2-3, with D perhaps matching TRBD1 or TRBD2 (6 bases each). V was cut by 0 bases and J by 8 bases, with 10 bases left in between. Germline lookup yields CDR1 SGHNT and CDR2 YYREEE (reference sequence). The CDR3 totals 13 residues. The CDR3 DNA is TGTGCCAGCAGCTTGGATGAGGGGGGTACGCAGTATTTT. It specifies CASSLDEGGTQYF.

This clone appeared a single time. The chain recombines TRBV10-3 with TRBJ2-1; TRBD2 matches 9 bases. The ends lost 5 bases at V and 8 bases at J; junction bases unmatched: 7. Germline CDR1 and CDR2: ENHRY and SYGVKD. CDR3 size: 14 residues. CDR3 DNA sequence: TGTGCCATCAGTTTAGCGGGAGAGGGCCATGAGCAGTTCTTC. This codes for CAISLAGEGHEQFF.

The chain employs TRBV27 and TRBJ2-3, with unresolved D. Trimming cost V 7 bases and J 4 bases, with 9 bases left between them. CDR3 length equals 12 residues. The V gene's germline CDR1 is MNHEY and CDR2 SMNVEV (reference sequence). CDR3 coding DNA: TGTGCCAGCACCCGGCAGGCAGATACGCAGTATTTT. This encodes CASTRQADTQYF.

The chain uses TRBV18 and TRBJ2-7, with D possibly TRBD2 on 6 matching bases. The CDR3 spans 13 residues. Germline CDR1 KGHSH, CDR2 LQKENI. V was clipped by 8 bases and J by 3 bases, with 14 bases between them. The CDR3 is CASRNTGDYEQYF. DNA of the CDR3: TGTGCCAGCAGAAACACGGGGGACTACGAGCAGTACTTC.

V gene TRBV27 combines with J gene TRBJ2-7, with 10 bases aligning to TRBD2. Losses at the gene ends were 5 bases for V and 4 bases for J; bases not matched to a gene: 11. Looked up from germline, CDR1 is MNHEY and CDR2 is SMNVEV (reference sequence). The CDR3 is made up of 16 amino acids. DNA of the CDR3: TGTGCCAGCAGTATGATTGGACTAGCGGAACTTTACGAGCAGTACTTC. Its translation is CASSMIGLAELYEQYF.

This rearrangement joins TRBV30 to TRBJ1-1; the D is unclear. This CDR3 is 13 amino acids long. V was pared by 4 bases and J by 1 base, with 10 bases between. Germline V gene data show CDR1 as GTSNPN and CDR2 as SVGIG (reference sequence). CDR3: CAWKRNPNTEAFF. As DNA, the CDR3 is TGTGCCTGGAAAAGAAATCCGAACACTGAAGCTTTCTTT. Looking up the rest from reference TRBV30 and TRBJ1-1 gives the full variable domain: SQTIHQWPATLVQPVGSPLSLECTVEGTSNPNLYWYRQAAGRGLQLLFYSVGIGQISSEVPQNLSASRPQDRQFILSSKKLLLSDSGFYLCAWKRNPNTEAFFGQGTRLTVV.

The CDR3 nucleotides read TGTGCCAGCAGTCACAACAATGAGCAGTTCTTC. Translating gives CASSHNNEQFF. J is TRBJ2-1 and V is TRBV28; D ambiguous. The V end was cut by 5 bases, the J end by 5 bases, with 4 bases between. Germline V gene lookup returns CDR1 MDHEN and CDR2 SYDVKM. The CDR3 length is 11 residues.

J is TRBJ2-1 and V is TRBV19; D remains ambiguous. Germline CDR1 is LNHDA and CDR2 is SQIVND (reference sequence). There are 13 residues in the CDR3. V lost 10 bases and J lost 2, with 12 bases in between. CDR3 loop: CATTTAAYNEQFF. The CDR3, as DNA: TGTGCCACGACAACCGCGGCCTACAATGAGCAGTTCTTC. The full variable domain, completed using reference TRBV19 and TRBJ2-1, is DGGITQSPKYLFRKEGQNVTLSCEQNLNHDAMYWYRQDPGQGLRLIYYSQIVNDFQKGDIAEGYSVSREKKESFPLTVTSAQKNPTAFYLCATTTAAYNEQFFGPGTRLTVL.